This T cell receptor beta chain appears in the sequencing data of a study of T-cell memory formation after mild COVID-19. Study-level information: Largely donor-specific TCR clusters were found. The study's findings and limits: The study detected some responding clones in pre-infection memory, suggesting cross-reactive memory joined.

TCR alpha and TCR beta cDNA libraries with sample barcodes and UMIs came from 5'RACE using constant-segment primers. TCRdb redid the calling of the 5' RACE reads with MiXCR, one entry per CDR3 protein. The sample carries under 250,000 distinct CDR3 sequences, around a tenth recorded once. This clonotype was counted between two and nine times. Its antigen remains unidentified. Germline lookup yields CDR1 SGHTA and CDR2 FQGNSA. The CDR3 has 15 residues. Germline trimming cut 1 base from V and 7 bases from J; bases unmatched to any gene: 7. The TCR originated in a man between 18 and 29 years old who had mild COVID-19 (a few samples of this study predate the infection). Cell type and time point are not known. The sample consisted of PBMCs or a T cell subset sorted from them (not recorded which). V usage is TRBV7-2 and J usage is TRBJ1-5, with 7 bases that match TRBD1. The CDR3 sequence is CASSLEKGAWQPQHF. The DNA for the CDR3 is TGTGCCAGCAGCTTAGAGAAGGGGGCGTGGCAGCCCCAGCATTTT.